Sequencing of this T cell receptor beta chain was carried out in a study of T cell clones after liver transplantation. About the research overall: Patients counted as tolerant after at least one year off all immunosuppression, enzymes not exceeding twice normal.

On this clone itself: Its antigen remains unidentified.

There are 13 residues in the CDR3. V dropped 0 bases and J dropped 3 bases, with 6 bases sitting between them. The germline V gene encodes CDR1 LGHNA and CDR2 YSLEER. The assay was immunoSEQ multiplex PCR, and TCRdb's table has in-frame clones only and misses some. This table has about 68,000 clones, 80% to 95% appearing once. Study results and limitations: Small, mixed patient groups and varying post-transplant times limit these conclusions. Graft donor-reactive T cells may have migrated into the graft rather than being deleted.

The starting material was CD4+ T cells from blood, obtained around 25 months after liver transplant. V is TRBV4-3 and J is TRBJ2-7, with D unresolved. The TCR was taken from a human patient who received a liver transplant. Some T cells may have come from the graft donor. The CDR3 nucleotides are TGCGCCAGCAGCCAAGAAGGCGGCTACGAGCAGTACTTC. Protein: CASSQEGGYEQYF.